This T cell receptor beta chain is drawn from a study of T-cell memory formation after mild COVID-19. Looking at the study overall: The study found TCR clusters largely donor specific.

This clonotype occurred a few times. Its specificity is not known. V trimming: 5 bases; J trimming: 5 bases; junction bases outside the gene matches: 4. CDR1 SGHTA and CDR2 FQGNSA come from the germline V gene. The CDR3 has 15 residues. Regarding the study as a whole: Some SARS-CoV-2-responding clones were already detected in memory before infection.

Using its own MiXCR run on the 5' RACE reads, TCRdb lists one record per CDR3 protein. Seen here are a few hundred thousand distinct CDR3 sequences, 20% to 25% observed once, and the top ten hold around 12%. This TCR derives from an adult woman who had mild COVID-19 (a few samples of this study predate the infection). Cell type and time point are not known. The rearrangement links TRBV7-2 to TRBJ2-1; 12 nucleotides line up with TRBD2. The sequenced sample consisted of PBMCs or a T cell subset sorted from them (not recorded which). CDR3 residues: CASSQGLAGHNEQFF. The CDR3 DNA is TGTGCCAGCAGCCAGGGACTAGCGGGCCACAATGAGCAGTTCTTC.